The 28 T cell receptor beta chains given below trace back to one sample, sequenced in a study of cytomegalovirus exposure and HLA in healthy donors. The study ran its PCR with 60 Vbeta and 13 Jbeta primers. Data came from immunoSEQ multiplex PCR; TCRdb stores just in-frame clones and leaves some out. In total, the table holds roughly 76,000 clones. Specimen: PBMCs. These receptors were collected from a female donor in good health and CMV-seropositive.

The rearrangement uses TRBV14 and TRBJ2-4; D remains unclear. The CDR3 runs 12 residues. The germline V gene has CDR1 SGHDN and CDR2 FVKESK. Between the trimmed V and J ends, which lost 0 bases and 7 bases, there was a span of 4 bases. The CDR3 loop is CASSQDRNIQYF. The CDR3 DNA is TGTGCCAGCAGCCAAGACCGGAACATTCAGTACTTC.

The chain links TRBV5-4 to TRBJ1-2, with D maybe TRBD1 (6 bases). Germline V gene sequence: CDR1 SGHNT, CDR2 YYREEE (reference sequence). The V and J ends lost 4 bases and 9 bases respectively, with 13 bases between them. This CDR3 comprises 12 residues. The CDR3 loop is CASSGLQGSYTF. In DNA form, the CDR3 reads TGTGCCAGCAGCGGGTTACAGGGAAGCTACACCTTC.

The chain couples TRBV28 to TRBJ1-2; D is unclear. Trimming took 2 bases from V and 6 from J, leaving 7 bases between them. The CDR3 spans 12 residues. The germline CDR1 and CDR2 sequences are MDHEN and SYDVKM. DNA for the CDR3: TGTGCCAGCAGTTTACGGAGACATGGCTACACCTTC. Encoded protein: CASSLRRHGYTF.

The V gene is TRBV7-2, the J gene TRBJ1-5; D is perhaps TRBD1 (6 bases). V was trimmed by 5 bases and J by 2 bases, leaving 25 bases between them. CDR1 is SGHTA and CDR2 is FQGNSA in the germline V gene. This CDR3 region has 19 residues. The chain's CDR3 is CASSPVKGGTGGGNQPQHF. In nucleotides, the CDR3 is TGTGCCAGCAGCCCCGTAAAAGGGGGTACGGGGGGTGGCAATCAGCCCCAGCATTTT.

The rearrangement uses TRBV5-4 and TRBJ2-3; tentatively, D is TRBD1 (6 bases). The CDR3 sequence is 16 residues long. Germline CDR1 SGHNT, CDR2 YYREEE (reference sequence). V shed 1 base and J shed 1 base, with 13 bases lying between them. The CDR3 DNA reads as TGTGCCAGCAGCTTGTGGGGGCTTCCGGGCACAGATACGCAGTATTTT. Translated, it gives CASSLWGLPGTDTQYF.

V usage is TRBV2 and J usage is TRBJ1-1; D is unclear. CDR1 is SNHLY, CDR2 FYNNEI, per germline. The CDR3 sequence is 11 residues long. Trimming shortened V by 9 bases and J by 8 bases, and 13 bases separated the two germline ends. Here the CDR3 reads CARSQAGEAFF. CDR3 in DNA: TGTGCCAGAAGCCAAGCGGGGGAAGCTTTCTTT.

V is TRBV5-1 and J is TRBJ2-5; a weak D match, TRBD2 (6 bases). Between the trimmed V and J ends, which lost 3 bases and 5 bases, there was a span of 17 bases. CDR3 length equals 15 residues. CDR1 and CDR2 (germline): SGHRS, YFSETQ. The CDR3 DNA reads as TGCGCCAGCAGCTCGGGATTCGGGGGTCCGGAGACCCAGTACTTC. Translated: CASSSGFGGPETQYF.

The V gene is TRBV18, the J gene TRBJ2-3; 14 bases align to TRBD2. V was clipped by 3 bases and J by 6 bases; unmatched bases: 5. The CDR3 is made up of 16 amino acids. The V gene's germline CDR1 is KGHSH and CDR2 LQKENI. The CDR3 coding sequence is TGTGCCAGCTCACCGCGACTAGCGGGAGGGCCGGATACGCAGTATTTT. It is translated as CASSPRLAGGPDTQYF.

The rearrangement links TRBV5-6 to TRBJ1-2; no definite D call. Germline loops: CDR1 SGHDT, CDR2 YYEEEE. The length of the CDR3 is 13 residues. Deletions cut 0 bases from V and 5 bases from J, with 8 bases between. The CDR3 bases are TGTGCCAGCAGCTTGGGGGCAGTTTATGGCTACACCTTC. It codes for CASSLGAVYGYTF. Combining the CDR3 with reference TRBV5-6 and TRBJ1-2 gives the whole variable domain DAGVTQSPTHLIKTRGQQVTLRCSPKSGHDTVSWYQQALGQGPQFIFQYYEEEERQRGNFPDRFSGHQFPNYSSELNVNALLLGDSALYLCASSLGAVYGYTFGSGTRLTVV.

This chain links TRBV5-1 with TRBJ1-1; 9 nucleotides align to TRBD1. Trimming at V came to 5 bases and at J to 4 bases, leaving 9 bases not matched to a gene. CDR1 is SGHRS and CDR2 is YFSETQ in the germline V gene. The CDR3 totals 15 residues. The CDR3 region has the DNA TGCGCCAGCAGAAGGGGGACAGGGTCTAGCACTGAAGCTTTCTTT. As protein: CASRRGTGSSTEAFF. The full variable domain, its missing parts supplied by reference TRBV5-1 and TRBJ1-1, is KAGVTQTPRYLIKTRGQQVTLSCSPISGHRSVSWYQQTPGQGLQFLFEYFSETQRNKGNFPGRFSGRQFSNSRSEMNVSTLELGDSALYLCASRRGTGSSTEAFFGQGTRLTVV.

This chain links TRBV5-3 with TRBJ2-5; TRBD1 matches 9 bases. TRBV5-3 is designated an ORF whose function remains uncertain. J was trimmed by 5 bases and V by 1 base; bases with no gene match: 6. The CDR3 has 15 amino acids. The CDR3 coding sequence is TGTGCCAGAAGCTTGTGGGACAGGGCTACGGAGACCCAGTACTTC. Protein product: CARSLWDRATETQYF.

The chain recombines TRBV6-5 with TRBJ2-1; 10 positions agree with TRBD2. Trimming at V came to 6 bases and at J to 5 bases, leaving 7 bases not matched to a gene. CDR1 is MNHEY, CDR2 SVGAGI, per germline. The CDR3 loop spans 15 amino acids. The CDR3 DNA follows: TGTGCCAGCAGAGAGACTAGCGGGTTAGACAATGAGCAGTTCTTC. This gives the protein CASRETSGLDNEQFF.

V is TRBV5-4 and J is TRBJ1-1; tentatively, D is TRBD1 (6 bases). Trimming removed 7 bases at V and 8 bases at J, with 18 bases between. Germline V gene lookup returns CDR1 SGHNT and CDR2 YYREEE (reference sequence). This CDR3 has 13 amino acids. CDR3 bases: TGTGCCAGCGGTACAGGGATCGATGGAGAAGCTTTCTTT. It yields the protein CASGTGIDGEAFF. Full variable domain (remainder filled in from reference TRBV5-4 and TRBJ1-1): ETGVTQSPTHLIKTRGQQVTLRCSSQSGHNTVSWYQQALGQGPQFIFQYYREEENGRGNFPPRFSGLQFPNYSSELNVNALELDDSALYLCASGTGIDGEAFFGQGTRLTVV.

The rearrangement links TRBV19 to TRBJ2-1; D is possibly TRBD2 (6 bases). Trimming left V 7 bases short and J 5 bases short, with 18 bases between. This CDR3 is 15 amino acids long. From germline, CDR1 is LNHDA and CDR2 SQIVND (reference sequence). The CDR3 DNA follows: TGTGCCAGTAAAAGCCGGGAGAGAAACGACAATGAGCAGTTCTTC. It translates to CASKSRERNDNEQFF.

This chain links TRBV9 with TRBJ2-1; perhaps TRBD1 as D (5 bases). Deletions cut 2 bases from V and 5 bases from J, with 14 bases between. The CDR3 extends over 15 amino acids. Per germline, CDR1 SGDLS and CDR2 YYNGEE. The CDR3 sequence: CASSVTAEADNEQFF. CDR3 nucleotides: TGTGCCAGCAGCGTGACAGCCGAGGCCGACAATGAGCAGTTCTTC.

V gene TRBV5-1 combines with J gene TRBJ1-4; 7 bases line up with TRBD1. The CDR3 runs 14 residues. Unmatched junction bases numbered 2, after V lost 2 bases and J lost 4 bases. Germline V gives CDR1 SGHRS, CDR2 YFSETQ. For the CDR3, the DNA is TGCGCCAGCAGCTTCAACAGGGGTAATGAAAAACTGTTTTTT. Translating gives CASSFNRGNEKLFF.

J is TRBJ2-6 and V is TRBV4-1; the D gene is possibly TRBD1 (6 bases). V lost 1 base and J lost 4, with 8 bases in between. Germline V gene data show CDR1 as MGHRA and CDR2 as YSYEKL. CDR3 length: 15 amino acids. The CDR3 nucleotides are TGCGCCAGCAGCCAAGGACAGGTCGGGGCCAACGTCCTGACTTTC. This sequence encodes CASSQGQVGANVLTF.

This chain joins TRBV5-4 and TRBJ2-1; the D gene is possibly TRBD1 (6 bases). This CDR3 is 15 amino acids long. Germline lookup yields CDR1 SGHNT and CDR2 YYREEE (reference sequence). Trimming left V 0 bases short and J 0 bases short, with 7 bases between. DNA for the CDR3: TGTGCCAGCAGCTTGGGGACAGTCTCCTACAATGAGCAGTTCTTC. This codes for CASSLGTVSYNEQFF.

V is TRBV4-1 and J is TRBJ2-1, with TRBD2 as a possible D gene (7 bases). Germline CDR1 reads MGHRA; CDR2 reads YSYEKL. The CDR3 contains 15 residues. The V end lost 3 bases, the J end lost 7 bases, and 16 bases lay between the germline ends. CDR3 sequence reads: CASSQHERGGNEQFF. The CDR3 nucleotides are TGCGCCAGCAGCCAGCACGAGAGGGGGGGTAATGAGCAGTTCTTC.

The genes are TRBV9 and TRBJ2-3; 7 nucleotides align to TRBD2. After removal of 4 bases from V and 1 base from J, the junction contained 6 bases not matched to a gene. CDR1 and CDR2 (germline): SGDLS, YYNGEE. CDR3 length equals 15 residues. The DNA for the CDR3 is TGTGCCAGCAGCATCGGAAGCGGGGGCACAGATACGCAGTATTTT. Protein: CASSIGSGGTDTQYF.

The chain employs TRBV7-2 and TRBJ2-4, with TRBD1 identical over 8 bases. Trimming took 5 bases from V and 11 from J; bases not matched to a gene: 14. This CDR3 region has 15 residues. The germline CDR1 and CDR2 sequences are SGHTA and FQGNSA. CDR3 nucleotide sequence: TGTGCCAGCAGCCCCCCGGAGACAGGGGTGACATTTCAGTACTTC. Translating it yields CASSPPETGVTFQYF.

CDR3 sequence reads: CASSLWANTEAFF. For the CDR3, the DNA is TGTGCCAGCAGCTTATGGGCGAACACTGAAGCTTTCTTT. This chain uses TRBV11-1 with TRBJ1-1; D is undetermined. Germline V gene sequence: CDR1 SGHAT, CDR2 FQDESV (reference sequence). Between the trimmed V and J ends, which lost 2 bases and 1 base, there was a span of 5 bases. There are 13 residues in the CDR3. Supplemented by reference TRBV11-1 and TRBJ1-1, the full variable domain reads EAEVAQSPRYKITEKSQAVAFWCDPISGHATLYWYRQILGQGPELLVQFQDESVVDDSQLPKDRFSAERLKGVDSTLKIQPAELGDSAMYLCASSLWANTEAFFGQGTRLTVV.

The chain couples TRBV27 to TRBJ1-2; 10 bases agree with TRBD1. CDR1 and CDR2 from the germline V gene are MNHEY and SMNVEV (reference sequence). V lost 5 bases and J lost 0; bases outside the gene matches: 3. The length of the CDR3 is 15 residues. This chain's CDR3 is CASSRDRGANYGYTF. In DNA, the CDR3 is TGTGCCAGCAGTAGGGACAGGGGAGCTAACTATGGCTACACCTTC.

This sequence joins TRBV27 and TRBJ1-5; D is unclear. In germline, CDR1 is MNHEY, CDR2 SMNVEV (reference sequence). The length of the CDR3 is 15 residues. V lost 4 bases, J lost 5 bases, and 15 bases lay in between. The CDR3 DNA reads as TGTGCCAGCAGTTCCATCGGAGAAGGCCATCAGCCCCAGCATTTT. Translation gives CASSSIGEGHQPQHF.

The chain combines TRBV7-6 with TRBJ1-1, with 10 nucleotides matching TRBD1. V trimming: 5 bases; J trimming: 11 bases; junction bases outside the gene matches: 14. The germline CDR1 and CDR2 sequences are SGHVS and FNYEAQ. This CDR3 region has 15 residues. The CDR3 loop reads CASSPVPGQGFIAFF. Written as DNA, the CDR3 is TGTGCCAGCAGCCCAGTACCGGGACAGGGGTTTATTGCTTTCTTT.

V usage is TRBV4-3 and J usage is TRBJ1-1; TRBD1 might be the D (6 bases). The germline V gene encodes CDR1 LGHNA and CDR2 YSLEER. This CDR3 comprises 13 residues. Trimming removed 0 bases from V and 7 bases from J, with 9 bases in between. CDR3 residues: CASSQDRTVEAFF. In DNA, the CDR3 is TGCGCCAGCAGCCAAGATAGGACAGTTGAAGCTTTCTTT.

A word on this clone: The junction and the germline gene differ at one end; a read error may be behind it. The chain joins TRBV4-3 to TRBJ2-1, with TRBD2 identical over 7 bases. The germline CDR1 and CDR2 sequences are LGHNA and YSLEER. CDR3 length: 16 residues. CDR3 nucleotides: TGCGCCAGCAGCCAAGATGTAGCGGGCTCCGACAATGAGCAGTTCTTC. It translates to CASSQDVAGSDNEQFF.

The CDR3 region has the DNA TGCGCCAGCAGCTTGGCCGGGGGGCGAGCCGGAAACACCATATATTTT. Its protein product is CASSLAGGRAGNTIYF. The V gene is TRBV5-1, the J gene TRBJ1-3; D is perhaps TRBD1 (6 bases). V was clipped by 0 bases and J by 4 bases, with 14 bases between them. The germline CDR1 and CDR2 sequences are SGHRS and YFSETQ. This CDR3 is built from 16 residues.